The clone carrying this T cell receptor beta chain was picked up one time. Its antigen is unknown. The V gene's germline CDR1 is SGHRS and CDR2 YFSETQ. The CDR3 extends over 16 amino acids. J gave up 0 bases and V 4 bases, and 3 bases lay outside the gene matches. Produced via immunoSEQ multiplex PCR; TCRdb's table is partial and in-frame only. The sample records approximately 32,000 clones, about nine tenths being singletons. This sample's time point: week 47, end of study. Vaccination used 300 ug of mutant IDH1 20-mer peptide per dose, with topical imiquimod. Eight vaccine injections were given to patients in weeks 1, 3, 5, 7, 11, 15, 19 and 23. This sample was included in a study of a mutant IDH1 vaccine in newly diagnosed glioma. Looking at the study overall: Vaccinations were initiated 4-6 weeks following radiotherapy alone, or were given together with temozolomide cycles. Treated patients, about 60% male and roughly 40% female, averaged approximately 40 years of age.

This chain uses TRBV5-1 with TRBJ2-2; 10 nucleotides line up with TRBD1. The TCR originated in a man in his forties or fifties with glioma. The material sequenced was PBMCs, taken from a glioma patient whose treatment included an IDH1 peptide vaccine. The CDR3 region is CASSRGTGANTGELFF. The CDR3 DNA is TGCGCCAGCAGCCGAGGGACAGGGGCGAACACCGGGGAGCTGTTTTTT.